The 16 T cell receptor beta chains reported below all come from one sample, sequenced in a study of T cells in Graves' hyperthyroidism and ophthalmopathy (dated by TCRdb to about 2019). Libraries came from multiplex PCR. The data were produced on an Illumina HiSeq 2000. Amplification of TCR beta CDR3 regions was carried out from RNA transcripts. For the first round of RT-PCR on the TCR CDR3, the HTBI primer set was used together with the Qiagen OneStep RT-PCR kit. TCRdb reworked the public reads: Q25 trimming with fastp, MiXCR clone assembly, productive beta chains retained. Merged by CDR3 protein, the rows form single entries marked with the most common genes and DNA. This sample has about 600,000 distinct CDR3 sequences in its table, and 16% of those were observed once. Of the sample, 2.5% to 4% falls within the top ten clones. Sequenced: blood. Receptor source: a woman in her thirties or forties with Graves' ophthalmopathy.

This clonotype was observed a few times. This chain's CDR3 is CASSPSSGRVGELFF. The CDR3 DNA sequence: TGTGCCAGCAGTCCTTCTAGCGGGAGAGTCGGGGAGCTGTTTTTT. The chain combines TRBV12-3 or TRBV12-4 with TRBJ2-2, with 10 bases matching TRBD2. The CDR3 totals 15 residues. The trim removed 5 bases at V and 7 bases at J, leaving 7 bases unmatched.

The chain joins TRBV29-1 to TRBJ2-7; 10 positions agree with TRBD2. The trim removed 4 bases at V and 5 bases at J, leaving 5 bases unmatched. The CDR3 has 13 amino acids. Germline V gene sequence: CDR1 SQVTM, CDR2 ANQGSEA. CDR3 protein: CSVGGLASHEQYF. DNA of the CDR3: TGCAGCGTTGGGGGACTAGCGTCCCACGAGCAGTACTTC.

This clonotype was observed at least ten times. The V gene is TRBV10-3, the J gene TRBJ2-5, with a tentative D call TRBD2 (5 bases). The germline V gene has CDR1 ENHRY and CDR2 SYGVKD. V was clipped by 2 bases and J by 1 base, with 8 bases between them. There are 14 residues in the CDR3. The CDR3: CAISEIGSQETQYF. The CDR3 coding sequence is TGTGCCATCAGTGAGATAGGGAGCCAAGAGACCCAGTACTTC.

This clonotype was recorded many times. The chain couples TRBV5-1 to TRBJ2-1, with TRBD1 as a possible D gene (6 bases). CDR1 SGHRS and CDR2 YFSETQ come from the germline V gene. The CDR3 covers 17 residues. V shed 3 bases and J shed 0 bases, with 16 bases lying between them. DNA of the CDR3: TGCGCCAGCAGCTGGGGTGAAAGGACAGACTCCTACAATGAGCAGTTCTTC. Encoded protein: CASSWGERTDSYNEQFF.

There are a few counts of this clonotype. The chain employs TRBV27 and TRBJ1-5; 9 bases line up with TRBD1. CDR1 and CDR2 from the germline V gene are MNHEY and SMNVEV (reference sequence). The CDR3 sequence is 13 residues long. V shed 5 bases and J 9 bases; nucleotides not matched to a gene: 5. The CDR3 spells CASSVTGGAPQHF. The CDR3 coding sequence is TGTGCCAGCAGTGTGACAGGGGGTGCGCCCCAGCATTTT.

In this sample, this clonotype turned up many times. CDR3 in amino acids: CASSSLQVNTGELFF. The CDR3 DNA is TGTGCCAGCTCATCACTACAGGTTAACACCGGGGAGCTGTTTTTT. V usage is TRBV18 and J usage is TRBJ2-2; weak D call: TRBD1 (5 bases). The germline V gene encodes CDR1 KGHSH and CDR2 LQKENI. This CDR3 is 15 amino acids long. V was cut by 5 bases and J by 2 bases, with 12 bases left in between.

This clonotype was seen at least ten times. The chain combines TRBV30 with TRBJ1-2; tentatively, D is TRBD1 (5 bases). The germline V gene encodes CDR1 GTSNPN and CDR2 SVGIG (reference sequence). The CDR3 extends over 12 amino acids. The germline V and J ends were trimmed by 0 bases and 5 bases, with 7 bases remaining between them. Written as DNA, the CDR3 is TGTGCCTGGAGTGTGGGGCGTTATGGCTACACCTTC. Translation: CAWSVGRYGYTF.

As concerns this clonotype: The junction departs from the called germline gene at one end, perhaps through a read error. The chain joins TRBV18 to TRBJ2-3; 14 nucleotides match TRBD2. In germline, CDR1 is KGHSH, CDR2 LQKENI. The CDR3 is made up of 17 amino acids. CDR3 amino acids: CAGSLSGTSGGTDTQYF. The CDR3 DNA is TGTGCCGGCTCACTATCCGGGACTAGCGGGGGAACAGATACGCAGTATTTT. Combining the CDR3 with reference TRBV18 and TRBJ2-3 gives the whole variable domain NAGVMQNPRHLVRRRGQEARLRCSPMKGHSHVYWYRQLPEEGLKFMVYLQKENIIDESGMPKERFSAEFPKEGPSILRIQQVVRGDSAAYFCAGSLSGTSGGTDTQYFGPGTRLTVL.

The gene calls are TRBV9 and TRBJ1-5; D perhaps matches TRBD1 (6 bases). Germline V gene lookup returns CDR1 SGDLS and CDR2 YYNGEE. Deletions cut 2 bases from V and 0 bases from J, with 15 bases between. The CDR3 is 17 amino acids. CDR3 sequence (DNA): TGTGCCAGCAGCGTTTATACCGGGACATCTAGCAATCAGCCCCAGCATTTT. Residues: CASSVYTGTSSNQPQHF.

A remark on this clonotype: This may stem from a read error, because a much larger clone lies one nucleotide away. The chain carries TRBV11-2 and TRBJ1-4; unclear D gene. CDR3 length: 13 residues. CDR1 SGHAT and CDR2 FQNNGV come from the germline V gene. As DNA, the CDR3 is TGTGCCAGCAGCCTCCGGAGGCAGGAAAATCTGTTTTTT. Its protein is CASSLRRQENLFF.

This clonotype showed up just a few times. J is TRBJ2-1 and V is TRBV5-1, with a weak D call TRBD2 (6 bases). The CDR3 is 16 amino acids. Germline V CDR1 and CDR2: SGHRS, YFSETQ. Deletions cut 4 bases from V and 0 bases from J, with 14 bases between. The DNA for the CDR3 is TGCGCCAGCAGCCCCCCCCACGGGGGCTCCTACAATGAGCAGTTCTTC. The encoded protein is CASSPPHGGSYNEQFF.

The J gene is TRBJ1-6, the V gene TRBV7-8; D is possibly TRBD1 (5 bases). Deletions cut 1 base from V and 6 bases from J, with 10 bases between. CDR3 size: 15 residues. Looked up from germline, CDR1 is SGHVS and CDR2 is FQNEAQ. The CDR3, as DNA: TGTGCCAGCAGCTTAGTAAAAGGGGTTAATTCACCCCTCCACTTT. Translating gives CASSLVKGVNSPLHF.

Ten or more counts support this clonotype. V is TRBV10-3 and J is TRBJ2-1; 13 nucleotides match TRBD2. Germline assignment: CDR1 ENHRY and CDR2 SYGVKD. The CDR3 extends over 18 amino acids. The V gene end was trimmed by 5 bases and the J gene end by 0 bases; junction bases not matched to a gene: 7. The CDR3 DNA is TGTGCCATCAGTTCTAAATGGACTAGCGGGAGCTCCTACAATGAGCAGTTCTTC. Translated, it gives CAISSKWTSGSSYNEQFF.

The chain links TRBV18 to TRBJ1-6, with 11 bases that match TRBD1. CDR1 KGHSH and CDR2 LQKENI come from the germline V gene. The CDR3 spans 16 residues. V was pared by 4 bases and J by 7 bases, with 6 bases of the junction left unmatched. The CDR3 is CASSQRDRGTNSPLHF. The CDR3 nucleotides read TGTGCCAGCTCACAGAGGGACAGGGGGACGAATTCACCCCTCCACTTT.

There are many counts of this clonotype. V gene TRBV20-1 combines with J gene TRBJ1-4; 8 bases align to TRBD1. CDR3 length: 13 amino acids. Germline CDR1 DFQATT, CDR2 SNEGSKA (reference sequence). Trimming removed 3 bases from V and 8 bases from J; junction bases left unmatched: 5. CDR3 sequence reads: CSARTGVQEKLFF. The CDR3 DNA reads TGCAGTGCTAGGACAGGGGTTCAGGAAAAACTGTTTTTT.

This clonotype was recorded many times. The rearrangement joins TRBV5-1 to TRBJ2-3; 9 nucleotides agree with TRBD1. The CDR3 contains 17 residues. V shed 3 bases, J shed 3 bases, and the junction held 11 bases outside the gene matches. Germline loops: CDR1 SGHRS, CDR2 YFSETQ. The CDR3 DNA follows: TGCGCCAGCAGCTCACCGGGACAGGGTATTTCAACAGATACGCAGTATTTT. This codes for CASSSPGQGISTDTQYF.